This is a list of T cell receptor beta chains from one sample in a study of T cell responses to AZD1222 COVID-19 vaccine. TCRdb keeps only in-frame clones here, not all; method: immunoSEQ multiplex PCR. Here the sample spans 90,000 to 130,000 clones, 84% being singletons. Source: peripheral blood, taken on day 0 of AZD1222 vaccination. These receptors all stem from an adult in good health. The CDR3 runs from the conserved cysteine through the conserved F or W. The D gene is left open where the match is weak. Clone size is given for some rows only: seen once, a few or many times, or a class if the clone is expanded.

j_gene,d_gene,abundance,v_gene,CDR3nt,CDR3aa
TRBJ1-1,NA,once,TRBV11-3,TGTGCCAGCAGCTCCTCGGTCGGGAGGAACACTGAAGCTTTCTTT,CASSSSVGRNTEAFF
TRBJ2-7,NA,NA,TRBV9,TGTGCCAGCAGGGACGGTCCTTCGTCGGGGGAGCAGTACTTC,CASRDGPSSGEQYF
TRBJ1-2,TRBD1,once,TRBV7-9,TGTGCCAGCAGCCCCTACGGACAGGGGGCGGAAGGCTACACCTTC,CASSPYGQGAEGYTF
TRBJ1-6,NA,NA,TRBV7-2,TGTGCCAGCAGCTTATACAGGCAGATTCTCCACTTT,CASSLYRQILHF
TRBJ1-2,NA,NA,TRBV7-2,TGTGCCAGCAGCTTAGAGGAGACAGCCTATGGCTACACCTTC,CASSLEETAYGYTF
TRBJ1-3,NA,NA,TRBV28,TGTGCCAGCAGCCTGAGACCTGGAAACACCATATATTTT,CASSLRPGNTIYF
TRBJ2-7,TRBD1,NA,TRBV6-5,TGTGCCAGCAGGGAGATGACAGGGGGCCGTTACGAGCAGTACTTC,CASREMTGGRYEQYF
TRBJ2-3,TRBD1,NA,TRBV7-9,TGTGCCAGCAGCCAGCGGGACAGGGGACCCCGCACAGATACGCAGTATTTT,CASSQRDRGPRTDTQYF
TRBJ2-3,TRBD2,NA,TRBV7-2,TGTGCCAGCAGCTTAGTGGCAGCGGGAGGACCGGGGGGGGATACGCAGTATTTT,CASSLVAAGGPGGDTQYF
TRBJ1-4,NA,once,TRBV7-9,TGTGCCAGCAGCCGAGGGCGGGGGCGAAATGAAAAACTGTTTTTT,CASSRGRGRNEKLFF
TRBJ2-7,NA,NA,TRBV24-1,TGTGCCACCAGTAGACGGGACGGCTACGAGCAGTACTTC,CATSRRDGYEQYF
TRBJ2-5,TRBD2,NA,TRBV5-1,TGCGCCAGCAGCCTCCCGGAAAGCGGGGGACAGACCCAGTACTTC,CASSLPESGGQTQYF
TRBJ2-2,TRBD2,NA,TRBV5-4,TGTGCCAGCAGCCTCGGCGGGGGGAACACCGGGGAGCTGTTTTTT,CASSLGGGNTGELFF
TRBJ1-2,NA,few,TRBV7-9,TGTGCCAGCAGCTCCCCGGGCCAGGAGAACTATGGCTACACCTTC,CASSSPGQENYGYTF
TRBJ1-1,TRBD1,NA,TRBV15,TGTGCCACCAGCTTCCCGGTGGAGGGGGCAGACACTGAAGCTTTCTTT,CATSFPVEGADTEAFF
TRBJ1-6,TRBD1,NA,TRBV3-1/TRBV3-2,TGTGCCAGCAGCCTCCAGGGGGGTTCACCCCTCCACTTT,CASSLQGGSPLHF
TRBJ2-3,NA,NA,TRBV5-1,TGCGCCAGCAGCTTGGGGGACCGCTTCACAGATACGCAGTATTTT,CASSLGDRFTDTQYF
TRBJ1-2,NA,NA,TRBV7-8,TGTGCCAGCAGCCCTGTCGGCAACTATGGCTACACCTTC,CASSPVGNYGYTF
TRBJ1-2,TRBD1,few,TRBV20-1,TGCAGTGCTAGTAGCGGACAGGGGATAAACTATGGCTACACCTTC,CSASSGQGINYGYTF
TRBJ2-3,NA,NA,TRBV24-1,TGTGCCACCAGTGATTTAGAGGCTAGCGTTCTAAGCACAGATACGCAGTATTTT,CATSDLEASVLSTDTQYF
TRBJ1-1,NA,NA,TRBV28,TGTGCCAGCGGGGCTACGGGGAGCACTGAAGCTTTCTTT,CASGATGSTEAFF
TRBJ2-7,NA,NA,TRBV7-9,TGTGCCAGCAGCCCGGACACGCGGCTGGAGCAGTACTTC,CASSPDTRLEQYF
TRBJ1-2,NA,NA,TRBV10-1,TGCGCCAGCAGTGCGGCCTTCCGACGCTATGGCTACACCTTC,CASSAAFRRYGYTF
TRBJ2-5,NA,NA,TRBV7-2,TGTGCCAGCACCATGGGGGGCGGGGTTTGGGAGACCCAGTACTTC,CASTMGGGVWETQYF
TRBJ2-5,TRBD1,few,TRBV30,TGTGCCTTCGGGACAGAAGAGACCCAGTACTTC,CAFGTEETQYF
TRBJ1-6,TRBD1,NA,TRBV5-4,TGTGCCAGCAGCTGGGACAGGGTTAGTTCACCCCTCCACTTT,CASSWDRVSSPLHF
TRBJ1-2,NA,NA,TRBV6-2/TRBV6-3,TGTGCCAGCGGTTACCCACATCACTATGGCTACACCTTC,CASGYPHHYGYTF
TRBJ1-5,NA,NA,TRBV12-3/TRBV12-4,TGTGCCAGCAGTTTCGGGGATCAGCCCCAGCATTTT,CASSFGDQPQHF
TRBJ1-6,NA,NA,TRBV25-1,TGTGCCAGCAGGGGGATCGGGGGTGGAAATTCACCCCTCCACTTT,CASRGIGGGNSPLHF